One sample yielded the 5 T cell receptor beta chains listed below, sequenced in a study of CD8 T cells in Susac syndrome. Reverse transcription of roughly 0.45 to 1 ug RNA used random hexamers. TCRdb itself ran the immunoSEQ multiplex PCR reads through MiXCR, one entry per CDR3 protein. The sample lists 75,000 to 100,000 distinct CDR3 sequences; just under 95% were seen once. The sample taken for sequencing was CD8+ T cells from PBMCs. The receptors here all came from a human donor in good health.

This chain connects TRBV28 to TRBJ1-5, with 8 bases that match TRBD1. V shed 2 bases and J 3 bases; nucleotides not matched to a gene: 3. The CDR3 sequence is 15 residues long. Germline CDR1 is MDHEN and CDR2 is SYDVKM. The chain's CDR3 is CASSLDRGTNQPQHF. The CDR3 nucleotides are TGTGCCAGCAGTTTAGACAGGGGCACCAATCAGCCCCAGCATTTT.

The chain recombines TRBV7-9 with TRBJ2-7; D call uncertain. This CDR3 contains 16 residues. Trimming cost V 4 bases and J 3 bases, with 19 bases left between them. Germline CDR1 is SEHNR and CDR2 is FQNEAQ (reference sequence). In DNA form, the CDR3 reads TGTGCCAGCAGCTCCAGTAGGTCCGGAGTCTTCTACGAGCAGTACGTC. Its translation is CASSSSRSGVFYEQYV.

The chain employs TRBV12-3 or TRBV12-4 and TRBJ2-1; weak D call: TRBD2 (7 bases). The CDR3 sequence is 16 residues long. With 6 bases removed from V and 9 bases from J, the gap between germline ends came to 24 bases. CDR3 nucleotide sequence: TGTGCCAGCAGACACTCCCTTTTGGGGGGGGCGGGTGAGCAGTTCTTC. It translates to CASRHSLLGGAGEQFF.

The chain uses TRBV4-3 and TRBJ2-7; D might be TRBD1 (5 bases). This CDR3 is built from 14 residues. Germline CDR1 is LGHNA and CDR2 is YSLEER. V was clipped by 1 base and J by 5 bases, with 12 bases between them. The CDR3 here is CASSQGSGADEQYF. The CDR3 DNA sequence: TGCGCCAGCAGCCAAGGAAGTGGGGCTGACGAGCAGTACTTC.

The chain combines TRBV16 with TRBJ1-5, with 8 bases identical to TRBD1. Germline V lookup: CDR1 KGHSY, CDR2 FQNENV. With V trimmed by 4 bases and J by 3 bases, 2 bases remained unmatched. There are 14 residues in the CDR3. The CDR3 protein is CASSPDRDNQPQHF. The CDR3, as DNA: TGTGCCAGCAGCCCGGACAGGGACAATCAGCCCCAGCATTTT.